The subject of this entry is one T cell receptor (beta chain). The sample originates from a study of blood T cell repertoires in COVID-19. Study-level background: Sites across the United States, Italy and Spain contributed samples from acute and convalescent COVID-19.

In the authors' workflow: Amplifying reference gene primers gave estimates of nucleated cell counts. The protocol was immunoSEQ multiplex PCR, while the TCRdb copy is restricted to in-frame clones and leaves out a portion. That table gives V, J and clone size, and the DNA gave D and trimming. The data hold fewer than 90,000 clones, with roughly 88% observed a single time. The CDR3 loop spans 16 amino acids. Germline V gene sequence: CDR1 MNHEY, CDR2 SVGEGT. With 6 bases clipped from V and 9 bases from J, the junction kept 10 bases outside the gene matches. J is TRBJ2-1 and V is TRBV6-2 or TRBV6-3; 14 bases fit TRBD2. The sequence was collected from a woman of 80 years or more with active or convalescent COVID-19. The sequenced sample was peripheral blood. The CDR3, as DNA: TGTGCCAGCAGCTGGACTAGCGGGGGGAGGTCGGGTGAGCAGTTCTTC. This translates into CASSWTSGGRSGEQFF.